This T cell receptor beta chain emerged from a study of T-cell reconstitution after alpha-beta-depleted transplantation in children. Germline V CDR1 and CDR2: MGHRA, YSYEKL. V was cut by 1 base and J by 2 bases, with 12 bases left in between. The CDR3 runs 15 residues. Construction of the TCRbeta library involved unique molecular identifiers. TCRdb reprocessed the PCR reads via MiXCR and lists one record per CDR3 protein. Counted here are 500,000 to 600,000 distinct CDR3 sequences, 18% occurring once; the ten biggest clones make up roughly 3.3%. The chain has TRBV4-1 and TRBJ2-7; D is unresolved. The source was PBMCs from the stem cell graft donor, collected from the stem cell graft. This receptor was obtained from a human donor who donated a stem cell graft to a child with acute lymphoblastic leukemia. The DNA for the CDR3 is TGCGCCAGCAGCCAAGTCCACGGCCGTACCTACGAGCAGTACTTC. Amino acid sequence: CASSQVHGRTYEQYF.